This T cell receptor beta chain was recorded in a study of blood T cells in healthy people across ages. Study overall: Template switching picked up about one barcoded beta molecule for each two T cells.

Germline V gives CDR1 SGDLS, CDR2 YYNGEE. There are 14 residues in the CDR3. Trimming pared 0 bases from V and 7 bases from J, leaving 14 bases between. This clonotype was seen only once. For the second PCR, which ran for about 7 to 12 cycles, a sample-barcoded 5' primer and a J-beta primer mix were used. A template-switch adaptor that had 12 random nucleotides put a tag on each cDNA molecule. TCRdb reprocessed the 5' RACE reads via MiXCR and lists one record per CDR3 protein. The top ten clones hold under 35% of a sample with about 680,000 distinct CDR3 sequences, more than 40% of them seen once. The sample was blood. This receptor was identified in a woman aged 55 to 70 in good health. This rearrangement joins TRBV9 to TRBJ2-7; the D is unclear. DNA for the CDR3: TGTGCCAGCAGCGTAGATACGGGTACGCGGGAGCAGTACTTC. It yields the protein CASSVDTGTREQYF.